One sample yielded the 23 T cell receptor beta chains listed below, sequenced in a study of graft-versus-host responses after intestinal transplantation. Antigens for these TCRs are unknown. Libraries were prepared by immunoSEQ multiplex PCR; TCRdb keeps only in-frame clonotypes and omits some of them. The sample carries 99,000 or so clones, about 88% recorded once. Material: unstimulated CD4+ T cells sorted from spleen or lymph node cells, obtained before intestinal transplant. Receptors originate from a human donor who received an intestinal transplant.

The DNA of the CDR3 is TGTGCCAGCAGCGCCCCGTCTAGCGGCCGAACAGATACGCAGTATTTT. It codes for CASSAPSSGRTDTQYF. The chain uses TRBV9 and TRBJ2-3, with 7 bases identical to TRBD2. Germline CDR1 reads SGDLS; CDR2 reads YYNGEE. V dropped 3 bases and J dropped 3; count of bases not matched to a gene: 10. The CDR3 loop spans 16 amino acids.

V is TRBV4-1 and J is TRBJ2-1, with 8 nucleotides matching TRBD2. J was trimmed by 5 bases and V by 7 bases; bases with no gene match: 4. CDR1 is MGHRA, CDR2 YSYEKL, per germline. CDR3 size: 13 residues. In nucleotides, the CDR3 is TGCGCCAGCAAGGTAGCGGGAAACAATGAGCAGTTCTTC. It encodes CASKVAGNNEQFF.

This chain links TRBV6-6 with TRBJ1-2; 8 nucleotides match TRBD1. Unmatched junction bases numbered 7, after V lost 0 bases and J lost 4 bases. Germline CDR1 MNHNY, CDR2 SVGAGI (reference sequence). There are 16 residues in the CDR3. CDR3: CASSYSIGQGPYGYTF. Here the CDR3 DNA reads TGTGCCAGCAGTTACTCAATAGGACAGGGTCCCTATGGCTACACCTTC.

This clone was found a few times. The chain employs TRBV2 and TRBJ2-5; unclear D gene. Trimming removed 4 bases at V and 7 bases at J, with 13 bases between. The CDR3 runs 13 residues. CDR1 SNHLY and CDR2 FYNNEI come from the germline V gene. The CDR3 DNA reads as TGTGCCAGCAGTGGATCCAACTCTGGGACCCAGTACTTC. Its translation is CASSGSNSGTQYF.

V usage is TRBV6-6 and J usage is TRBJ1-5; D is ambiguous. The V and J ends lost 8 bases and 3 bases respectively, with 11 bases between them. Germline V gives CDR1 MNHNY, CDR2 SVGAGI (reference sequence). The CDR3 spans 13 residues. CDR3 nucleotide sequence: TGTGCCAGCTACCCAGGCCTCAATCAGCCCCAGCATTTT. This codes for CASYPGLNQPQHF.

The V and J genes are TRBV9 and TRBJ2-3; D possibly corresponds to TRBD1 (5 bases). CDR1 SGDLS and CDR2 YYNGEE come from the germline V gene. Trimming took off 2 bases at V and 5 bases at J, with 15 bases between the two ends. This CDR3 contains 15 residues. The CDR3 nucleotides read TGTGCCAGCAGCGTTTCTAGGACAAACATAGATACGCAGTATTTT. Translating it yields CASSVSRTNIDTQYF.

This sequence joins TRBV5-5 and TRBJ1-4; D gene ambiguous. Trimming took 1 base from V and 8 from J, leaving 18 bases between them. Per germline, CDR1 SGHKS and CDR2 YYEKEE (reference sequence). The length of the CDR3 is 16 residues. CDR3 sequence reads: CASSLLSSAVGEKLFF. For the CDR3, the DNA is TGTGCCAGCAGCTTGCTATCTTCGGCTGTTGGCGAAAAACTGTTTTTT.

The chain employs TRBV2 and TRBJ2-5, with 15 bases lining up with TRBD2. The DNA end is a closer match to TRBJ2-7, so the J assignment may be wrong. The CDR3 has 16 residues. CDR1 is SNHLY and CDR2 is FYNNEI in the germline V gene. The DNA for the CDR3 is TGTGCCAGCAGGGGACTAGCGGGAGGTAATTATTACGAGCAGTACTTC. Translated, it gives CASRGLAGGNYYEQYF.

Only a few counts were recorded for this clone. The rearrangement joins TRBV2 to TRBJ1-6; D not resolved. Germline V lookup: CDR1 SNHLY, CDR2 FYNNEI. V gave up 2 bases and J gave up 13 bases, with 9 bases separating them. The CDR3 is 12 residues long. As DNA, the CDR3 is TGTGCCAGCAGTGAAAGGGTGGATCCCCTCCACTTT. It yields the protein CASSERVDPLHF.

The DNA of the CDR3 is TGCAGCGTTGGGGGGACCGAAGGGGAGCAGTACTTC. Residues: CSVGGTEGEQYF. The chain combines TRBV29-1 with TRBJ2-7; either TRBD1 or TRBD2 may supply D (5 bases each). Germline CDR1 and CDR2: SQVTM and ANQGSEA. The CDR3 is 12 residues long. V was shortened by 4 bases and J by 7 bases, with 14 bases between the two germline ends.

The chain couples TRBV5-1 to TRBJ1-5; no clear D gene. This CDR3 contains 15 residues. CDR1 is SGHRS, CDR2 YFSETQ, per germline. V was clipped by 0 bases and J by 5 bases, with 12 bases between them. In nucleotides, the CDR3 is TGCGCCAGCAGCTTGGCCCCGAGTTCTGATCAGCCCCAGCATTTT. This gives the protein CASSLAPSSDQPQHF.

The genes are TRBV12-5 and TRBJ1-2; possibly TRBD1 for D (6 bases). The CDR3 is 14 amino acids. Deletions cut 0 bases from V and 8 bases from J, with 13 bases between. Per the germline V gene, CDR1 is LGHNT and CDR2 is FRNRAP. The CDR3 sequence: CASGLVGGERGYTF. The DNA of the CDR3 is TGTGCTAGTGGTTTGGTAGGGGGGGAAAGAGGCTACACCTTC.

The CDR3 region has the DNA TGTGCCAGCAGCAAGAGTGACTTCGGTAGATTCTACGAGCAGTACTTC. This encodes CASSKSDFGRFYEQYF. V and J are TRBV21-1 and TRBJ2-7; TRBD2 is the table's D call, not checked against the DNA. TRBV21-1 is a pseudogene locus. The CDR3 totals 16 residues.

The CDR3 sequence: CASSPVGGNPDTQYF. CDR3 bases: TGCGCCAGCAGCCCGGTTGGAGGGAACCCAGATACGCAGTATTTT. The J gene is TRBJ2-3, the V gene TRBV5-1, with a weak D call TRBD2 (6 bases). V shed 4 bases and J shed 4 bases, with 16 bases lying between them. The V gene's germline CDR1 is SGHRS and CDR2 YFSETQ. The CDR3 length is 15 residues.

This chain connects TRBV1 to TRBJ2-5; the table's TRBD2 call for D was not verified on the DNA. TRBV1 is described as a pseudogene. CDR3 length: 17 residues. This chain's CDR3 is CTSSQVIGGGGKETQYF. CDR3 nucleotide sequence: TGCACCAGCAGCCAAGTGATAGGAGGGGGGGGCAAAGAGACCCAGTACTTC.

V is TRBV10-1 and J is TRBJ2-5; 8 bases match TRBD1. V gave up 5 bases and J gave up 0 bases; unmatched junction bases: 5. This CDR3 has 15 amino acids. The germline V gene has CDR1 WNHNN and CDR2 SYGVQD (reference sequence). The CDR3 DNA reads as TGCGCCAGCAGTCCCGGGACAGGTAACCAAGAGACCCAGTACTTC. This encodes CASSPGTGNQETQYF.

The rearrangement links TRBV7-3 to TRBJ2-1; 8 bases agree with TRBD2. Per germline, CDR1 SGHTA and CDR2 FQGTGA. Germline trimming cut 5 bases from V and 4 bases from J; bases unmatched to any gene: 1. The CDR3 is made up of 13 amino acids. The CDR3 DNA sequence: TGTGCCAGCAGCGAGCGGGGGTACAATGAGCAGTTCTTC. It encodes CASSERGYNEQFF.

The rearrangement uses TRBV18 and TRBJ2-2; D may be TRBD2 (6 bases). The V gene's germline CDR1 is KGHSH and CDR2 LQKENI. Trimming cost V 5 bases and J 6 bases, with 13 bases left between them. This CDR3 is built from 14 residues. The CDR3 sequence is CASSEQDYPGELFF. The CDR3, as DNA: TGTGCCAGCTCAGAACAGGACTACCCCGGGGAGCTGTTTTTT.

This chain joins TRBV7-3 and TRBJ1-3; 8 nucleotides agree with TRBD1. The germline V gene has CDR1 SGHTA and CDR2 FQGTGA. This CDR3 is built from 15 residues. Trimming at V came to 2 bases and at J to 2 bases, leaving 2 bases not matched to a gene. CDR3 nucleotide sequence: TGTGCCAGCAGCTTACAACAGGGGGCTGGAAACACCATATATTTT. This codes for CASSLQQGAGNTIYF.

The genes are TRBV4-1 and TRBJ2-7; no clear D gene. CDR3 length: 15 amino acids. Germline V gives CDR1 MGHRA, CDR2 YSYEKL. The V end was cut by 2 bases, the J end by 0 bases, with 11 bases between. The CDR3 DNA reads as TGCGCCAGCAGCCAACCGACCGCCAGCTCCTACGAGCAGTACTTC. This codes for CASSQPTASSYEQYF.

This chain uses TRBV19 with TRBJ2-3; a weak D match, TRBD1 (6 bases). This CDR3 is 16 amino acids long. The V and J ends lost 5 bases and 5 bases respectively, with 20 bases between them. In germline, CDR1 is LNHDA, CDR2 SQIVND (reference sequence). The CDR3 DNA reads TGTGCCAGTAGTTCGGACAGCCCAGGCGTTGTAGATACGCAGTATTTT. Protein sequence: CASSSDSPGVVDTQYF.

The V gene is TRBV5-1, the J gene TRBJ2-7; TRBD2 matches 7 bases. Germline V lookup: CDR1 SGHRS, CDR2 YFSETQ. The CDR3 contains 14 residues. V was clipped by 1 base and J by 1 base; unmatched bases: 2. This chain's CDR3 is CASSLTSVSYEQYF. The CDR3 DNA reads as TGCGCCAGCAGCTTGACTAGCGTTTCCTACGAGCAGTACTTC.

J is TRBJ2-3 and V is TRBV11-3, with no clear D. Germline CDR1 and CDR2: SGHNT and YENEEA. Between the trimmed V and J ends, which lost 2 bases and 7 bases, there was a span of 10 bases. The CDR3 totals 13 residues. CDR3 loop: CASSLTTRNTQYF. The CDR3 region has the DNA TGTGCCAGCAGCTTAACAACGCGGAATACGCAGTATTTT.